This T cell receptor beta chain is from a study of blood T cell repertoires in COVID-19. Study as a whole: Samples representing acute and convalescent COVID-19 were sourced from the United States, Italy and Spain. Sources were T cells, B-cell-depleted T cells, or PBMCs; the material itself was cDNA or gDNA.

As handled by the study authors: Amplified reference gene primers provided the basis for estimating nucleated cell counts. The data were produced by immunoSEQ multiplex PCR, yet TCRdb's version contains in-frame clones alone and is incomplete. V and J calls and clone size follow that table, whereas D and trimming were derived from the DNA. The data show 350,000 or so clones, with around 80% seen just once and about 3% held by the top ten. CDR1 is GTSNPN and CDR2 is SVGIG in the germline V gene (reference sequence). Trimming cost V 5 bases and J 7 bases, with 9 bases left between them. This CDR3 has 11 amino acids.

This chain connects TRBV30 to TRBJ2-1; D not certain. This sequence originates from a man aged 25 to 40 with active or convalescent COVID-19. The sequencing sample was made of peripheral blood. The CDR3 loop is CAWGNRNEQFF. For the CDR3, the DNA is TGTGCCTGGGGAAACAGAAATGAGCAGTTCTTC.